This TCR beta chain was captured by sequencing in a study of human T cells and chemical hapten exposure (dated by TCRdb to 2020 to 2023). Concerning the study at large: For sensitization, 2% DPC in acetone was applied to a roughly 2 cm by roughly 2 cm area of upper inner arm skin. Patch testing on the upper back used Finn chambers containing 0.01% DPC, with scoring done after 6 days according to International Contact Dermatitis Research Group standards. In alopecia patients, the study followed how the peripheral blood TCR repertoire changed in vivo over primary and secondary sensitization to diphenylcyclopropenone (DPC), a hapten. Throughout the roughly 25-week study period, patients were also given weekly therapeutic DPC doses on the scalp. Libraries were pooled for sequencing, and per-sample TCR yields varied mainly because of small differences in library volumes within the pool. Each blood RNA sample was used to sequence both TCR alpha and TCR beta chains. Blood samples were taken from patients before sensitization (week 0) and then at 2, 6 and about 24 weeks after DPC sensitization. The patient cohort, mostly female, included alopecia areata with under or over 50% scalp involvement, alopecia totalis and alopecia universalis. Twenty-nine alopecia patients gave blood for TCR sequencing at one to four time points (pre-sensitization, 2, 6 and 24 weeks). Here is what the overall study found, with its caveats: Repeated subsampling changed both the strength of the expansion versus patch-test correlation and the threshold at which the correlation became significant. All patients had alopecia, a presumed autoimmune disease, so their immune response might differ from that of healthy individuals. The number of PT1 expanded TCRs positively correlated with patch test score, significant at thresholds 8, 16 and 32 but not 4. The number of TCRs above 1 in 1000 frequency did not change with DPC sensitization; there was no evidence of global repertoire structure alterations. Expanded TCRs formed significantly more large CDR3 similarity clusters than pre-sensitization or healthy control sets, consistent with antigen-driven responses.

The library was obtained by RACE. Sequencing relied on a NextSeq 500. Library preparation attached unique molecular identifiers to individual cDNA molecules for quantitative, reproducible TCR counting. On the authors' methods: Samples had a median of approximately 96,000 TCRs, with a range from roughly 23,224 to 700,000. V, J and CDR3 annotation of the TCR reads was carried out using the Decombinator software suite. Every sample was subsampled to the same number of TCRs (28,000) for the PS versus PT1 abundance plots. Expanded TCRs were defined as absent before sensitization and observed at least eight times at the 2-week time point. TCRdb's own reprocessing of the public reads used fastp at Q25 and MiXCR and kept productive beta chains. Rows are unified per CDR3 protein, each entry keeping the most common DNA and genes. The V and J calls shown here were made by TCRdb, not taken from the authors' results. For this sample there are roughly 38,000 distinct CDR3 sequences; approximately 12% appear just once. The leading ten clones occupy approximately 1.8% of the sample.

The time point label, as the study defines it: pre-sensitization, week 0. The treatment or condition label for this specimen denotes: therapeutic diphenylcyclopropenone sensitization with weekly scalp DPC. Total RNA was extracted from unfractionated whole blood that had been collected in Tempus Blood RNA tubes. Blood at each patch-test visit was drawn before the patch test was applied. To be eligible, patients had to be aged 18 to 70, diagnosed with alopecia and judged suitable for DPC therapy, while pregnant patients were excluded. This clonotype appeared many times. Its antigen is unknown. No qualities accompany the bases; no much larger clone lies one base away. CDR1 LGHDT and CDR2 YNNKEL were looked up in the germline V gene (reference sequence). Inclusive of the bounding cysteine and phenylalanine, the CDR3 is 14 residues long. Only CDR3 DNA is held: 42 bases, read in frame from base 1. Trimming removed 0 bases from V and 7 bases from J; the gene matches leave 5 bases unexplained.

The origin of this receptor is a woman in her forties with alopecia areata. Some clones in this sample may be carry-over from other donors' samples. Sequenced material: whole blood, taken in connection with sensitization to the hapten diphenylcyclopropenone (DPC). Recombination joined TRBV3-1 with TRBJ1-1; 7 bases in the middle match TRBD1. The CDR3 here reads CASSQEGTANEAFF. At the DNA level, the sequence is TGTGCCAGCAGCCAAGAAGGGACAGCGAATGAAGCTTTCTTT.